The 13 T cell receptor beta chains below come from one sample, sequenced in a study of cytomegalovirus exposure and HLA in healthy donors. Primers for the PCR totalled 60 Vbeta and 13 Jbeta. Profiled with immunoSEQ multiplex PCR; TCRdb holds only in-frame clones, not every one. The data contain around 140,000 clones, approximately 90% of them singletons. The sample taken for sequencing was PBMCs. The receptor set was obtained from a woman aged 25 to 45 in good health and CMV-seronegative.

CDR3 loop: CAITRQGAFQPQHF. In DNA form, the CDR3 reads TGTGCCATCACCCGACAGGGGGCTTTTCAGCCCCAGCATTTT. The rearrangement uses TRBV10-3 and TRBJ1-5, with 10 bases identical to TRBD1. The CDR3 consists of 14 residues. CDR1 is ENHRY and CDR2 is SYGVKD in the germline V gene. V dropped 7 bases and J dropped 6; count of bases not matched to a gene: 6.

This chain connects TRBV5-4 to TRBJ1-1, with a possible D match to TRBD1 (5 bases). The germline V gene encodes CDR1 SGHNT and CDR2 YYREEE (reference sequence). The V end was cut by 3 bases, the J end by 6 bases, with 15 bases between. The CDR3 contains 14 residues. CDR3 nucleotides: TGTGCCAGCAGCTCCCAGGGTCCGCTCGCTGAAGCTTTCTTT. Translating it yields CASSSQGPLAEAFF.

V usage is TRBV5-1 and J usage is TRBJ2-2; D uncertain. Looked up from germline, CDR1 is SGHRS and CDR2 is YFSETQ. V was cut by 0 bases and J by 5 bases, with 8 bases left in between. The CDR3 has 14 residues. CDR3 in DNA: TGCGCCAGCAGCTTGGAGCCTCCGACCGGGGAGCTGTTTTTT. It specifies CASSLEPPTGELFF.

The V gene is TRBV5-1, the J gene TRBJ1-1; TRBD1 aligns across 9 bases. Germline CDR1 SGHRS, CDR2 YFSETQ. The junction had 3 bases not matched to a gene; V was cut back by 3 bases and J by 3 bases. This CDR3 comprises 14 residues. The CDR3 bases are TGCGCCAGCAGCTCCCGGACAGGGGACACTGAAGCTTTCTTT. Its translation: CASSSRTGDTEAFF. The entire variable domain, with the rest obtained from reference TRBV5-1 and TRBJ1-1, is as follows: KAGVTQTPRYLIKTRGQQVTLSCSPISGHRSVSWYQQTPGQGLQFLFEYFSETQRNKGNFPGRFSGRQFSNSRSEMNVSTLELGDSALYLCASSSRTGDTEAFFGQGTRLTVV.

The V call is TRBV5-1, the J call TRBJ1-2; D gene uncertain. CDR1 and CDR2 from the germline V gene are SGHRS and YFSETQ. The CDR3 consists of 14 residues. Trimming took 2 bases from V and 4 from J, leaving 12 bases between them. In DNA, the CDR3 is TGCGCCAGCAGCTTATTTTACGGGTCCTATGGCTACACCTTC. Its translation: CASSLFYGSYGYTF. Looking up the rest from reference TRBV5-1 and TRBJ1-2 gives the full variable domain: KAGVTQTPRYLIKTRGQQVTLSCSPISGHRSVSWYQQTPGQGLQFLFEYFSETQRNKGNFPGRFSGRQFSNSRSEMNVSTLELGDSALYLCASSLFYGSYGYTFGSGTRLTVV.

As regards this clone: Other DNA sequences from this sample encode an identical CDR3 as well. The J gene is TRBJ2-5, the V gene TRBV6-5; weak D call: TRBD1 (6 bases). The CDR3 loop spans 12 amino acids. V lost 2 bases and J 5 bases, leaving 6 bases between the germline ends. Germline V gene sequence: CDR1 MNHEY, CDR2 SVGAGI. The CDR3 spells CASSYRGETQYF. The CDR3, as DNA: TGTGCCAGCAGTTACAGGGGGGAGACCCAGTACTTC.

A note on this clone: One junction end disagrees with the germline gene, perhaps due to a read error. The chain combines TRBV6-5 with TRBJ2-2; D may be TRBD2 (6 bases). Per the germline V gene, CDR1 is MNHEY and CDR2 is SVGAGI. The CDR3 runs 14 residues. The CDR3 is CASRLGGSTGGLFF. For the CDR3, the DNA is TGTGCCAGCAGGTTGGGGGGAAGCACCGGGGGGCTGTTTTTT.

This clone is a singleton in its sample. V is TRBV28 and J is TRBJ1-6; a weak D match, TRBD1 (6 bases). The V gene's germline CDR1 is MDHEN and CDR2 SYDVKM. The CDR3 extends over 16 amino acids. V was trimmed by 2 bases and J by 6 bases, leaving 14 bases between them. CDR3 in DNA: TGTGCCAGCAGTTTACTAACAGGGCAAATTAATTCACCCCTCCACTTT. This codes for CASSLLTGQINSPLHF.

This chain links TRBV2 with TRBJ1-3; maybe TRBD1 (6 bases). CDR1 is SNHLY and CDR2 is FYNNEI in the germline V gene. This CDR3 has 13 amino acids. Trimming took 4 bases from V and 4 from J, leaving 8 bases between them. CDR3 in DNA: TGTGCCAGCAGTGGGGGGCCGGGAAACACCATATATTTT. Residues: CASSGGPGNTIYF.

This chain joins TRBV7-8 and TRBJ1-6; 8 bases map to TRBD1. Germline CDR1 and CDR2: SGHVS and FQNEAQ. Trimming at V came to 5 bases and at J to 8 bases, leaving 5 bases not matched to a gene. The CDR3 totals 14 residues. The CDR3 bases are TGTGCCAGCAGCGACAGGGGTACCGATTCACCCCTCCACTTT. Residues: CASSDRGTDSPLHF.

This chain links TRBV10-2 with TRBJ2-7; D is uncertain. This CDR3 has 15 amino acids. V was pared by 0 bases and J by 5 bases, with 14 bases between. The germline V gene encodes CDR1 WSHSY and CDR2 SAAADI. The CDR3 coding sequence is TGCGCCAGCAGTGAGTCGATAACCGGAGTCCACGAGCAGTACTTC. Protein: CASSESITGVHEQYF.

The chain couples TRBV7-9 to TRBJ2-3, with 7 nucleotides matching TRBD2. J lost 2 bases, V lost 3 bases, and 2 bases had no gene match. CDR3 length: 14 amino acids. Germline loops: CDR1 SEHNR, CDR2 FQNEAQ (reference sequence). The CDR3 nucleotides read TGTGCCAGCAGCTTTCGGGACTACACAGATACGCAGTATTTT. As protein: CASSFRDYTDTQYF.

The genes are TRBV5-4 and TRBJ2-7, with D maybe TRBD2 (6 bases). The germline gives CDR1 SGHNT, CDR2 YYREEE (reference sequence). V lost 2 bases to trimming and J lost 3 bases, with 12 bases between them. CDR3 length equals 14 residues. Here the CDR3 reads CASSLPGVVYEQYF. The CDR3 coding sequence is TGTGCCAGCAGCTTACCGGGGGTCGTCTACGAGCAGTACTTC.